This T cell receptor beta chain was identified during a study of shared clonotypes between healthy human individuals. As for the study in general: The study drew on two women and a few men aged 18 to 49 as donors. Three plates were used per donor for CD4 naive, three for CD4 memory, two for CD8 naive and one for CD8 memory. Study-wide results and caveats: Naive CD4 clonotype sharing across a handful of donors was 5% to 6%. The study generally estimated greater richness for naive than memory subsets.

V trimming: 6 bases; J trimming: 2 bases; junction bases outside the gene matches: 6. Germline-derived CDR1 and CDR2 are MNHNY and SVGAGI (reference sequence). The CDR3 covers 14 residues. As to this clone: Its antigen is as yet unknown.

Clones were read by immunoSEQ multiplex PCR, and TCRdb kept only the in-frame ones, dropping some. The sample includes around 2.3 million clones, approximately 96% of them seen just once. Sequencing was done on a sample of naive CD4+ T cells sorted from blood. Specified subset: CD45RA+ positively selected. The chain uses TRBV6-6 and TRBJ1-1; 7 bases match TRBD1. This clonotype was sampled from a man between 18 and 29 years old in good health. For the CDR3, the DNA is TGTGCCAGCAGATACCGGGACAGTAACACTGAAGCTTTCTTT. Amino acid sequence: CASRYRDSNTEAFF.